Listed below are T cell receptor beta chains from one sample, sequenced in a study of early T cells in non-severe SARS-CoV-2 infection. TCRdb reanalysed the 5' RACE reads using MiXCR and keeps one entry per CDR3 protein. This table holds some 45,000 distinct CDR3 sequences, less than 4.5% found once. Sequencing was done on a sample of whole blood. The receptors come from an adult who was a healthcare worker with PCR-confirmed SARS-CoV-2 infection or an uninfected control (not recorded which). CDR3s include the opening cysteine and the closing phenylalanine or tryptophan. Each record gives: clone size, J gene, D gene, V gene, CDR3 DNA, CDR3 protein. D genes are given only for firm matches. Expanded clones are given a class, and other clones once, few, many or no size at all.

many TRBJ2-1 - TRBV7-8 TGTGCCAGCAGCTTAGCGCTCGGGGGGCCCTACAATGAGCAGTTCTTC CASSLALGGPYNEQFF
many TRBJ1-1 TRBD1 TRBV7-9 TGTGCCAGCAGCCCCCACAGGGGAGAGAACACTGAAGCTTTCTTT CASSPHRGENTEAFF
many TRBJ2-1 - TRBV19 TGTGCCAGTAGTATTTCTAGCGTGAGCTCCTACAATGAGCAGTTCTTC CASSISSVSSYNEQFF
many TRBJ2-1 - TRBV6-2/TRBV6-3 TGTGCCAGCAGTTACCGGCTGGATAGGGTGGGACGGGAGCAGTTCTTC CASSYRLDRVGREQFF
many TRBJ2-3 TRBD1 TRBV24-1 TGTGCCACCAGTGGACAGGGGCTAGTGGGTACGCAGTATTTT CATSGQGLVGTQYF
many TRBJ2-5 TRBD1 TRBV7-2 TGTGCCAGCAGCTTAGGGTTTGGTGTGTACAGGGGGAAACGAGAGACCCAGTACTTC CASSLGFGVYRGKRETQYF
many TRBJ2-4 TRBD2 TRBV4-2 TGTGCCAGCAGCCAACAGGCGGGGGGATGGGTTGGAAACATTCAGTACTTC CASSQQAGGWVGNIQYF
few TRBJ2-7 - TRBV5-6 TGTGCCAGCAGCTCGACAGGTAGACCCTACGAGCAGTACTTC CASSSTGRPYEQYF
many TRBJ2-6 - TRBV5-1 TGCGCCAGCAGCTTGGGGAGCTCTGGGGCCAACGTCCTGACTTTC CASSLGSSGANVLTF
many TRBJ2-3 TRBD2 TRBV29-1 TGCAGCGTTAGGGTCAGGTCTAGCGGAGCCGCCACAGATACGCAGTATTTT CSVRVRSSGAATDTQYF
many TRBJ1-1 - TRBV29-1 TGCAGCGTTGAAACGTGGAGTGAAGCTTTCTTT CSVETWSEAFF
- TRBJ2-7 - TRBV27 TGTGCCAGCAGTTTACAACAGGAGCCCTACGAGCAGTACTTC CASSLQQEPYEQYF
many TRBJ2-7 - TRBV3-1 TGTGCCAGCAGCCACGCCAGTTACTACGAGCAGTACTTC CASSHASYYEQYF
many TRBJ2-3 - TRBV7-8 TGTGCCAGCAGCTTCGCCGGGTACCGAACAGATACGCAGTATTTT CASSFAGYRTDTQYF
many TRBJ2-2 - TRBV7-2 TGTGCCAGCAGCCCCAGTCTAGTCGGGGAGCTGTTTTTT CASSPSLVGELFF
many TRBJ2-3 - TRBV11-2 TGTGCCAGCAGCACGGATGAGACAGATACGCAGTATTTT CASSTDETDTQYF
many TRBJ2-7 TRBD1 TRBV5-1 TGCGCCAGCAGCCCGGGACAGCCTCCCTCCTACGAGCAGTACTTC CASSPGQPPSYEQYF
many TRBJ2-1 TRBD1 TRBV12-3/TRBV12-4 TGTGCCAGCAGGACTCCGGGACAGGGGAGAGGAAGTGAGCAGTTCTTC CASRTPGQGRGSEQFF
many TRBJ1-2 TRBD1 TRBV2 TGTGCCAGCAGTATTAGACAGGGTGACTATGGCTACACCTTC CASSIRQGDYGYTF
many TRBJ2-7 - TRBV6-5 TGTGCCAGCAGTAACGCGGGACTCAGCTCCTACGAGCAGTACTTC CASSNAGLSSYEQYF
many TRBJ2-3 - TRBV5-1 TGCGCCAGCAGCCCACCTGGGGGCGGGACCAGCACAGATACGCAGTATTTT CASSPPGGGTSTDTQYF
few TRBJ2-7 - TRBV20-1 TGCAGTGCCCCATTGGGGGCAAGATCCTACGAGCAGTACTTC CSAPLGARSYEQYF
few TRBJ2-2 - TRBV7-3 TGTGCCAGCAGCCCAGGGGCGGGGGAGCTGTTTTTT CASSPGAGELFF
many TRBJ2-1 - TRBV6-1 TGTGCCAGCAGTGATGTTGCCGGGACCAAGAAGTTCTTC CASSDVAGTKKFF
many TRBJ1-1 - TRBV12-5 TGTGCTAGTGGTTTGGTACAAGGGTACGAAGGCACTGAAGCTTTCTTT CASGLVQGYEGTEAFF
many TRBJ2-1 - TRBV20-1 TGCAGTGCCCTTGGTAGGGGGAGTTGGTTCTTC CSALGRGSWFF
- TRBJ1-5 - TRBV25-1 TGTGCCAGCAAGTGGGTACGGAACAATCAGCCCCAGCATTTT CASKWVRNNQPQHF
- TRBJ2-7 - TRBV21-1 TGTGCCAGAGTAAAGACGGAAGGGTCCTACGAGCAGTACTTC CARVKTEGSYEQYF
- TRBJ2-1 TRBD2 TRBV7-6 TGTGCCAGCAGCCCAGAGGGACTAGCGAATGAGCAGTTCTTC CASSPEGLANEQFF
few TRBJ2-1 - TRBV28 TGTGCCAGCAGCCAAAGATCAACACGTGAGCAGTTCTTC CASSQRSTREQFF
- TRBJ1-1 - TRBV5-1 TGCGCCAGCAGCTTTGGACAGCCAGCTTCTGAAGCTTTCTTT CASSFGQPASEAFF
many TRBJ2-7 - TRBV29-1 TGCAGCGCTACCCCCAAAGCGGGCCCCTACGAGCAGTACTTC CSATPKAGPYEQYF
- TRBJ2-1 - TRBV19 TGTGCCAGTAGTGCAAATACAGGGAACCCCTACAATGAGCAGTTCTTC CASSANTGNPYNEQFF
few TRBJ1-5 - TRBV5-8 TGTGCCAGCAGCTCGACAGGCCGACGGCATCAGCCCCAGCATTTT CASSSTGRRHQPQHF